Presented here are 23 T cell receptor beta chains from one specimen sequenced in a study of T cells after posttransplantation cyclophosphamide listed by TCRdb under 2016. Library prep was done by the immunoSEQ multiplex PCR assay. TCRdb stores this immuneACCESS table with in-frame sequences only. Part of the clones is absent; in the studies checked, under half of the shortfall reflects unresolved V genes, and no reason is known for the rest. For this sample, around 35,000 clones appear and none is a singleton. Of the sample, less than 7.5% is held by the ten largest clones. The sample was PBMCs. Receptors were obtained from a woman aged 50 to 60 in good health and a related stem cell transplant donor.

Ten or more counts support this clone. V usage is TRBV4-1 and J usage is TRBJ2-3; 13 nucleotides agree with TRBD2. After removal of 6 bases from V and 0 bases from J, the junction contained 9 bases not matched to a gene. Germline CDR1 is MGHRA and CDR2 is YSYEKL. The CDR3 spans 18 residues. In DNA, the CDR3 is TGCGCCAGCAGGCCTACTAGCGGGAGGGTTTCTAGCACAGATACGCAGTATTTT. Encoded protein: CASRPTSGRVSSTDTQYF.

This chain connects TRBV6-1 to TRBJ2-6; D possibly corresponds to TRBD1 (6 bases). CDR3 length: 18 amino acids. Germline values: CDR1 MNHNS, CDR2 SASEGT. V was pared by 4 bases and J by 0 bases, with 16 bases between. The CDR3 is CASSGWDTPSSGANVLTF. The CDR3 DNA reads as TGTGCCAGCAGTGGGTGGGACACCCCCAGCTCTGGGGCCAACGTCCTGACTTTC.

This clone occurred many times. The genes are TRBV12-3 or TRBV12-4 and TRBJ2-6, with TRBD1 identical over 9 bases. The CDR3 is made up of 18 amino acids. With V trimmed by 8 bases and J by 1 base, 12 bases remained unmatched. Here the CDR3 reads CASRQFRDRVSGANVLTF. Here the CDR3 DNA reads TGTGCCAGCCGTCAATTCCGGGACAGGGTTTCTGGGGCCAACGTCCTGACTTTC.

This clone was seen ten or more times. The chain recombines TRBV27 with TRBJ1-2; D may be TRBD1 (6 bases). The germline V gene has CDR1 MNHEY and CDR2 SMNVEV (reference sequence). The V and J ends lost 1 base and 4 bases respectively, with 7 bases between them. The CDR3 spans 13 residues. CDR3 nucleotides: TGTGCCAGCAGTTTATTAGGGGGCTATGGCTACACCTTC. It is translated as CASSLLGGYGYTF.

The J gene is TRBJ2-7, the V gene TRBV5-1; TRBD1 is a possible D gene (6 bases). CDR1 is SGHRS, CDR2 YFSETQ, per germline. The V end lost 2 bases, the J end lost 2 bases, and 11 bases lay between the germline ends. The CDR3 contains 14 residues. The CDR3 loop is CASSLSPGAYEQYF. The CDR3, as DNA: TGCGCCAGCAGCTTATCGCCAGGGGCCTACGAGCAGTACTTC.

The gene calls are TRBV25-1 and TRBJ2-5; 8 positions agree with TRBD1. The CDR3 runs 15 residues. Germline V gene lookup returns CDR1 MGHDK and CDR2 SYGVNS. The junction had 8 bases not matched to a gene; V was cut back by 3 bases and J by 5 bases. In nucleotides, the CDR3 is TGTGCCAGCAGTGATCTCAGGGGGCTCTGGGAGACCCAGTACTTC. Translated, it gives CASSDLRGLWETQYF.

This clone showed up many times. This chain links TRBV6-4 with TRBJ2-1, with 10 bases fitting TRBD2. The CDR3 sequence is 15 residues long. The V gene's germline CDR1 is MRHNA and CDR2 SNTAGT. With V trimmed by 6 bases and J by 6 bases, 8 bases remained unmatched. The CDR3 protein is CASSKRLAGPNEQFF. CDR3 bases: TGTGCCAGCAGCAAAAGACTAGCGGGCCCCAATGAGCAGTTCTTC.

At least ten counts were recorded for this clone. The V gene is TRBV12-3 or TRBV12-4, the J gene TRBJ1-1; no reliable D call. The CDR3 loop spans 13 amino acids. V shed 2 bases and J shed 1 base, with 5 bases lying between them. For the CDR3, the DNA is TGTGCCAGCAGTTTAACAGAGAACACTGAAGCTTTCTTT. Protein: CASSLTENTEAFF.

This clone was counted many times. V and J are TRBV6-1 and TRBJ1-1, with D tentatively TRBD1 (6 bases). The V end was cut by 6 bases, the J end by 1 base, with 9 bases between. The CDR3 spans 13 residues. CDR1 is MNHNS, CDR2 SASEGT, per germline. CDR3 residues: CASSGQTNTEAFF. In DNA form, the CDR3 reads TGTGCCAGCAGCGGACAGACGAACACTGAAGCTTTCTTT.

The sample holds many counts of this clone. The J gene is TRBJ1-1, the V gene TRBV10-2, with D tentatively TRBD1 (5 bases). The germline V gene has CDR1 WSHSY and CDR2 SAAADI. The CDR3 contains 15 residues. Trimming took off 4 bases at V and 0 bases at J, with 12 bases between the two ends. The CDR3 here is CASSVRGIMNTEAFF. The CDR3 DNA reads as TGCGCCAGCAGTGTTAGGGGAATCATGAACACTGAAGCTTTCTTT.

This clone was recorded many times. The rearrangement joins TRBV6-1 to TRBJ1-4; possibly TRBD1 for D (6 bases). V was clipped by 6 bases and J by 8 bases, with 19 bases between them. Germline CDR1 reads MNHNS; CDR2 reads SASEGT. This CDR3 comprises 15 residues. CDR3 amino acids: CASSALQGGAEKLFF. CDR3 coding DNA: TGTGCCAGCAGCGCGCTACAGGGTGGCGCCGAAAAACTGTTTTTT.

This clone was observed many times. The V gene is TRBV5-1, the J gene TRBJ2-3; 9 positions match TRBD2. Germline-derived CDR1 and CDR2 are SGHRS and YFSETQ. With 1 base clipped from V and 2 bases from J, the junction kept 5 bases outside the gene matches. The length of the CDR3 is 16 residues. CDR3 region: CASSLWLAGPTDTQYF. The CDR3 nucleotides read TGCGCCAGCAGCTTGTGGCTAGCGGGGCCCACAGATACGCAGTATTTT.

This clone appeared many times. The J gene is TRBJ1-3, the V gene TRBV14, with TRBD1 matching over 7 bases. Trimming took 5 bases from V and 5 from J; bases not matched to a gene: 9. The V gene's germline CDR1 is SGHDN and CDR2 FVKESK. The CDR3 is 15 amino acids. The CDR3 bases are TGTGCCAGCAGCACGGAGGGGGCGAGAAGAAACACCATATATTTT. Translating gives CASSTEGARRNTIYF.

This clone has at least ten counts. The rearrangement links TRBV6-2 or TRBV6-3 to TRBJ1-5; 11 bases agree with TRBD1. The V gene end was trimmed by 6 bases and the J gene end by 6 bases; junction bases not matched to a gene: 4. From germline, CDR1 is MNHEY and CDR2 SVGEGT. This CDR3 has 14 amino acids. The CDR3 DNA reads TGTGCCAGCAGCTCGGACAGGGGGCCTCAGCCCCAGCATTTT. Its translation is CASSSDRGPQPQHF.

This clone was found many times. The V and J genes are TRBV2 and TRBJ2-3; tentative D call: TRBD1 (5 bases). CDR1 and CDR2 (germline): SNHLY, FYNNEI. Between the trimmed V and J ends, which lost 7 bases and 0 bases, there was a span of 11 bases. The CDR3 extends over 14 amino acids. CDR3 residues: CASKTQGSTDTQYF. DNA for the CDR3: TGTGCCAGCAAAACTCAGGGTAGCACAGATACGCAGTATTTT.

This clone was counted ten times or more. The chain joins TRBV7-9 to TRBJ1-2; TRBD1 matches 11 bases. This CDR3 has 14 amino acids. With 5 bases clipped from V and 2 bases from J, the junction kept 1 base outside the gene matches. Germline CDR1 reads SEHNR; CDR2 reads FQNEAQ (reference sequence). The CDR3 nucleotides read TGTGCCAGCAGCGGACAGGGGGCGAACTATGGCTACACCTTC. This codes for CASSGQGANYGYTF.

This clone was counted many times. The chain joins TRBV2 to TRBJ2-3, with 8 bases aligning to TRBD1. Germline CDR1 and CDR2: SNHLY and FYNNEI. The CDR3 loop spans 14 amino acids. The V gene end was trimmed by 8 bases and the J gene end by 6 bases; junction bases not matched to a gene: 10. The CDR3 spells CASADRGIIDTQYF. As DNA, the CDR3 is TGTGCCAGCGCCGACAGGGGAATAATTGATACGCAGTATTTT.

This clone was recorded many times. The DNA for the CDR3 is TGCGCCAGCAGCTTGGGGACAGAGAGGAATGAAAAACTGTTTTTT. Its protein product is CASSLGTERNEKLFF. V and J are TRBV5-1 and TRBJ1-4; maybe TRBD1 (6 bases). Germline loops: CDR1 SGHRS, CDR2 YFSETQ. Trimming stripped 0 bases from V and 5 bases from J, with 11 bases between. This CDR3 has 15 residues. Using reference TRBV5-1 and TRBJ1-4 for the parts outside the CDR3, the full variable domain is KAGVTQTPRYLIKTRGQQVTLSCSPISGHRSVSWYQQTPGQGLQFLFEYFSETQRNKGNFPGRFSGRQFSNSRSEMNVSTLELGDSALYLCASSLGTERNEKLFFGSGTQLSVL.

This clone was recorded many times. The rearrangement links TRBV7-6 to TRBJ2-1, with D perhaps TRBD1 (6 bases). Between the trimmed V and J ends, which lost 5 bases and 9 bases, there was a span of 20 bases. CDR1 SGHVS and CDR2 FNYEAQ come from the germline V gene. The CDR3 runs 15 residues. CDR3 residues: CASSEDSSGRFEQFF. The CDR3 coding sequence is TGTGCCAGCAGCGAGGACAGCAGTGGTAGATTTGAGCAGTTCTTC.

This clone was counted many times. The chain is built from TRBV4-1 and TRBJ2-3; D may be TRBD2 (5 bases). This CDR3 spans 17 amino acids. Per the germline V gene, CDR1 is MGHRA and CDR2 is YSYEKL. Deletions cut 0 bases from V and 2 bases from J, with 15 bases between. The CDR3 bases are TGCGCCAGCAGCCAAGATGAGGAGGTTACTAACACAGATACGCAGTATTTT. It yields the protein CASSQDEEVTNTDTQYF.

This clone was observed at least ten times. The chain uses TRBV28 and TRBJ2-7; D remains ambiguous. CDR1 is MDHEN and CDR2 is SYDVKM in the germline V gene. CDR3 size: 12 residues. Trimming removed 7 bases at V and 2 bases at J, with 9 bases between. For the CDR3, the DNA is TGTGCCAGCACCCCAGGAACCTACGAGCAGTACTTC. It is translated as CASTPGTYEQYF.

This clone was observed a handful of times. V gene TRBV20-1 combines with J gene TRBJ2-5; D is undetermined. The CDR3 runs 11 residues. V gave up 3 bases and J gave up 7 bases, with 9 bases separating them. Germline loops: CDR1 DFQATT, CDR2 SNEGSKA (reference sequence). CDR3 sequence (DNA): TGCAGTGCTAGCGAGCGAGGGACCCAGTACTTC. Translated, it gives CSASERGTQYF.

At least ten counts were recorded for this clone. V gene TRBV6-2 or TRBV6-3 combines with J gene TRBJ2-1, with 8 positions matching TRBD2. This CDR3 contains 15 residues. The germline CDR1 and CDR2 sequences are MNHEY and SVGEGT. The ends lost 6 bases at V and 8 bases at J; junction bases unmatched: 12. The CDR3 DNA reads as TGTGCCAGCAGCACGGGGGGGAAACTACAGGATGAGCAGTTCTTC. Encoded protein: CASSTGGKLQDEQFF.